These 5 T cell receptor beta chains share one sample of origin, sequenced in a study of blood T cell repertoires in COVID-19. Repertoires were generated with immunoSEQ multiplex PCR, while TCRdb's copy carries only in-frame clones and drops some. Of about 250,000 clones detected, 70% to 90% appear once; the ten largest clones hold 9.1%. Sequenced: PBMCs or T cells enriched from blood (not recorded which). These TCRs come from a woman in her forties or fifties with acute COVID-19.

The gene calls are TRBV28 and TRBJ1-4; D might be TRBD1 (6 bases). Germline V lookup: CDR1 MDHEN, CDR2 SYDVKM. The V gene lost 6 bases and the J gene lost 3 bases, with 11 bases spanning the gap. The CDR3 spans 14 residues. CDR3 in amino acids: CASSPGQPNEKLFF. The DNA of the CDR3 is TGTGCCAGCAGCCCTGGACAGCCTAATGAAAAACTGTTTTTT.

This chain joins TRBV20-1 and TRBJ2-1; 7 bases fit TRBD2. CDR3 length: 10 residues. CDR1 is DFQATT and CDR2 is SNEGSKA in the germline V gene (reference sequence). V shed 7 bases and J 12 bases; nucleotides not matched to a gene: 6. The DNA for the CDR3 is TGCAGTGGACTAGCACAAAGGCAGTTCTTC. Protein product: CSGLAQRQFF.

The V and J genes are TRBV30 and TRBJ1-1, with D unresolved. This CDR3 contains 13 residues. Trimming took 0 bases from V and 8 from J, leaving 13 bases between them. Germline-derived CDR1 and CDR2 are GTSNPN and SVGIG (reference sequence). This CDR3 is CAWSVGRKSEAFF. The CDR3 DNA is TGTGCCTGGAGTGTAGGGAGAAAATCAGAAGCTTTCTTT.

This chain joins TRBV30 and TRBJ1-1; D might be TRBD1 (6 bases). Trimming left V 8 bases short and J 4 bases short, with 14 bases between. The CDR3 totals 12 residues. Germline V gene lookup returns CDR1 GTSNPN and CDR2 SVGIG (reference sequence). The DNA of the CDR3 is TGTGCCCTACAGGGAGTGAGCACTGAAGCTTTCTTT. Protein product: CALQGVSTEAFF.

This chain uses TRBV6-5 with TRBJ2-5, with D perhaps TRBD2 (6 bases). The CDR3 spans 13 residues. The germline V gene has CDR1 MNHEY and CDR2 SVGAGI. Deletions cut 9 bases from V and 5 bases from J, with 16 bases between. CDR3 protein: CASRRGVQETQYF. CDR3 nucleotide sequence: TGTGCCAGTAGGAGGGGCGTTCAGGAGACCCAGTACTTC.